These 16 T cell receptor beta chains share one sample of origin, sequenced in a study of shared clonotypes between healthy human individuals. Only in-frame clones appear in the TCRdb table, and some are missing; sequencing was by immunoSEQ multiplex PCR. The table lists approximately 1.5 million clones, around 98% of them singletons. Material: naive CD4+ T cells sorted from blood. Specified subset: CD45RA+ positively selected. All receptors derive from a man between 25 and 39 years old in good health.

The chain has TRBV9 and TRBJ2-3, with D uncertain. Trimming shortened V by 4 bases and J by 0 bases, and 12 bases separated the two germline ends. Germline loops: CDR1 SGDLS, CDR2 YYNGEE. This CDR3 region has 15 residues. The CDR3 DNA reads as TGTGCCAGCAGCCCACCTCCGGTTAGCACAGATACGCAGTATTTT. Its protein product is CASSPPPVSTDTQYF. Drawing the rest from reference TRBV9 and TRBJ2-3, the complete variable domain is DSGVTQTPKHLITATGQRVTLRCSPRSGDLSVYWYQQSLDQGLQFLIQYYNGEERAKGNILERFSAQQFPDLHSELNLSSLELGDSALYFCASSPPPVSTDTQYFGPGTRLTVL.

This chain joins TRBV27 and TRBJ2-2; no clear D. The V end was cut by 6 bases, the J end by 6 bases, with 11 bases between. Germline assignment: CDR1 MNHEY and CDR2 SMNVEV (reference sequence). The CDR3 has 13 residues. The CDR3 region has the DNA TGTGCCAGCAGGGTAGGGCTGGCCGGGGAGCTGTTTTTT. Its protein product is CASRVGLAGELFF.

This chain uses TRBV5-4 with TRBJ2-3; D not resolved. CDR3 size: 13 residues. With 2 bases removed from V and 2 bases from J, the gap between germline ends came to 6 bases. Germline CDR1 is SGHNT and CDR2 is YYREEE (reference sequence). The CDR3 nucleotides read TGTGCCAGCAGCTTTGACAACACAGATACGCAGTATTTT. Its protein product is CASSFDNTDTQYF.

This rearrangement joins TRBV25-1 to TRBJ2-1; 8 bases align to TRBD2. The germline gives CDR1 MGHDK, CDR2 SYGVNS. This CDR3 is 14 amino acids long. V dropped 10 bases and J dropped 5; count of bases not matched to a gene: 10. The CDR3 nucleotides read TGTGCCAACTTAAATAGCGGGAAGAACAATGAGCAGTTCTTC. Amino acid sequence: CANLNSGKNNEQFF.

The DNA of the CDR3 is TGTGCCAGCAGGCGGACTAGCGGCTACCTCAACACCGGGGAGCTGTTTTTT. Translation: CASRRTSGYLNTGELFF. The V call is TRBV27, the J call TRBJ2-2, with TRBD2 matching 10 bases. CDR1 is MNHEY and CDR2 is SMNVEV in the germline V gene (reference sequence). The CDR3 is 17 residues long. V lost 6 bases and J lost 2; bases outside the gene matches: 9.

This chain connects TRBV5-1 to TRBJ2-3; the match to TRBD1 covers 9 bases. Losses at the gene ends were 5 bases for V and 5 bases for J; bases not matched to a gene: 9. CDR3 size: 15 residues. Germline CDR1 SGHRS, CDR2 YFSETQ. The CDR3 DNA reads TGCGCCAGCAGTTACCCGGGACAGGGAGTAGATACGCAGTATTTT. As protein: CASSYPGQGVDTQYF.

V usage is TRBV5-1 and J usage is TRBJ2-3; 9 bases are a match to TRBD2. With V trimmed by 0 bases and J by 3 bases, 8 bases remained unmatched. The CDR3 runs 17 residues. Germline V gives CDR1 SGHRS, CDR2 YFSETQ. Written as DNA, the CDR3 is TGCGCCAGCAGCTTGGGCCTAGCGGGATCCTTAACAGATACGCAGTATTTT. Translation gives CASSLGLAGSLTDTQYF.

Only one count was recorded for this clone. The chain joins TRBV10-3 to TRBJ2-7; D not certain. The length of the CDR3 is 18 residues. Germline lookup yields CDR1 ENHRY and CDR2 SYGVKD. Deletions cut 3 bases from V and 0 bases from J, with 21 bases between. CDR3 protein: CAISDLWKGGLPSYEQYF. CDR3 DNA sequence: TGTGCCATCAGTGATTTGTGGAAGGGCGGCCTTCCCTCCTACGAGCAGTACTTC.

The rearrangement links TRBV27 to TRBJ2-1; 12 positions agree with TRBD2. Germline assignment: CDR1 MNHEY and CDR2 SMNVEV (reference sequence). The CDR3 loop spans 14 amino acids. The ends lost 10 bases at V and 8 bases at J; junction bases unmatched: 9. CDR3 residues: CATRLAGVLDEQFF. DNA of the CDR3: TGTGCCACCCGACTAGCGGGAGTATTGGATGAGCAGTTCTTC.

CDR3 loop: CASSPQRAVGTDTQYF. Here the CDR3 DNA reads TGTGCCAGCAGTCCCCAGCGGGCGGTCGGCACAGATACGCAGTATTTT. The J gene is TRBJ2-3, the V gene TRBV11-2; possible D gene TRBD2, 6 bases. V was shortened by 6 bases and J by 1 base, with 17 bases between the two germline ends. The CDR3 is 16 residues long. Per the germline V gene, CDR1 is SGHAT and CDR2 is FQNNGV.

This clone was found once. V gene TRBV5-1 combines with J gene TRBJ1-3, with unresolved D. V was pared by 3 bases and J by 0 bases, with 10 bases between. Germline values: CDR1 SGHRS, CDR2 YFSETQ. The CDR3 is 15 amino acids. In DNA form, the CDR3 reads TGCGCCAGCAGCTCAACGGGGATCTCTGGAAACACCATATATTTT. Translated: CASSSTGISGNTIYF. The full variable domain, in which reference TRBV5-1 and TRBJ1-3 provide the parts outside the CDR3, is KAGVTQTPRYLIKTRGQQVTLSCSPISGHRSVSWYQQTPGQGLQFLFEYFSETQRNKGNFPGRFSGRQFSNSRSEMNVSTLELGDSALYLCASSSTGISGNTIYFGEGSWLTVV.

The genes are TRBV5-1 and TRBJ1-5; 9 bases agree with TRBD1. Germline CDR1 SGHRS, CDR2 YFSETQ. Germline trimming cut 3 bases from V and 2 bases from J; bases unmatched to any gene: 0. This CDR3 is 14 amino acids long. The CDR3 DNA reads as TGCGCCAGCAGCTGGGACAGGGGCAATCAGCCCCAGCATTTT. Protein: CASSWDRGNQPQHF. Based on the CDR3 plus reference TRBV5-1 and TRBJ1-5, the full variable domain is KAGVTQTPRYLIKTRGQQVTLSCSPISGHRSVSWYQQTPGQGLQFLFEYFSETQRNKGNFPGRFSGRQFSNSRSEMNVSTLELGDSALYLCASSWDRGNQPQHFGDGTRLSIL.

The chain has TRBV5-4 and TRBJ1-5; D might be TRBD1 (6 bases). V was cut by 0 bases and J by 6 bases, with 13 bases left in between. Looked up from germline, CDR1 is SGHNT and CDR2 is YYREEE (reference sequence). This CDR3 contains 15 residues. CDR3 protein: CASSLAPQGGQPQHF. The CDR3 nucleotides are TGTGCCAGCAGCTTGGCTCCACAGGGCGGTCAGCCCCAGCATTTT.

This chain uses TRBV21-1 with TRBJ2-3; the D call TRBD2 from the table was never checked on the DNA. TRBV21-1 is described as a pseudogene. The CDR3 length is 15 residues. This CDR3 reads CASRQIAGGVDTQYF. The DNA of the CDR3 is TGTGCCAGCAGACAGATAGCGGGGGGTGTGGATACGCAGTATTTT.

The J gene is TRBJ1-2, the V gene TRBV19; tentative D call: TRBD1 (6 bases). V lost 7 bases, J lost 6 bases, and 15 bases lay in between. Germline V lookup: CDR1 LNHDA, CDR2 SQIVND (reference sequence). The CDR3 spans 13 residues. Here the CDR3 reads CASMGGRRDGYTF. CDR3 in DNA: TGTGCCAGTATGGGGGGCCGTCGGGATGGCTACACCTTC.

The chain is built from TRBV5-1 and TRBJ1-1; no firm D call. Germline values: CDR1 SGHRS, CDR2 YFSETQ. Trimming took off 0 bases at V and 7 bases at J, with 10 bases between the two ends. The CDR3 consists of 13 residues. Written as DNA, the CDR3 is TGCGCCAGCAGCTTGGAATTAGGGAATGAAGCTTTCTTT. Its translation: CASSLELGNEAFF.